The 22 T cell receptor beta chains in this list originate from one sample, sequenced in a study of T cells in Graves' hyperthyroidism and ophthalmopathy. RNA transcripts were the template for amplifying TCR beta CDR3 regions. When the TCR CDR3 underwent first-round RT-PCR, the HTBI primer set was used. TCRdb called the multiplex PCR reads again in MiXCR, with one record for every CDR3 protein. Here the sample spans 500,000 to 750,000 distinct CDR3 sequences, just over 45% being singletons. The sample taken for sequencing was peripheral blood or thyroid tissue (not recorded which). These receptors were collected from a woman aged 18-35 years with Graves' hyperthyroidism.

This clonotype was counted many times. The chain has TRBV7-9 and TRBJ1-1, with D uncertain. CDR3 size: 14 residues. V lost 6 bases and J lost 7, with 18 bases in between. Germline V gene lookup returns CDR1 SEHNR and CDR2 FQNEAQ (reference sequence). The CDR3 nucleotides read TGTGCCAGCAGTCCCCAGGTAGAGGGCTTTGAAGCTTTCTTT. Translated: CASSPQVEGFEAFF.

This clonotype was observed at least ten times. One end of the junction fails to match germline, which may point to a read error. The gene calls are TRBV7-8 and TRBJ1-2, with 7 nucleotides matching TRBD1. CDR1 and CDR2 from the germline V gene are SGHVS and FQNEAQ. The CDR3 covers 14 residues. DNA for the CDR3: TGTGCAAGCAGAGATGACAGGGAAGACTATGGCTACACCTTC. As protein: CASRDDREDYGYTF.

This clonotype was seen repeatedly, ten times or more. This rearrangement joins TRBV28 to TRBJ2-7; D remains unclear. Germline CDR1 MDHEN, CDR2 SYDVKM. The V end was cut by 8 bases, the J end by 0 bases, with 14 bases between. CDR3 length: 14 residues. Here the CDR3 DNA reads TGTGCCAGCGCCGAACACTTTCTCTCCTACGAGCAGTACTTC. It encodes CASAEHFLSYEQYF.

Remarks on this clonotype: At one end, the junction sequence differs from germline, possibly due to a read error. The CDR3 reads CASSLAGTVAFF. CDR3 nucleotide sequence: TGTGCCAGTAGTCTGGCCGGGACTGTAGCTTTCTTT. The chain is built from TRBV19 and TRBJ1-1; D may be TRBD1 (5 bases). Germline CDR1 LNHDA, CDR2 SQIVND (reference sequence). The CDR3 contains 12 residues.

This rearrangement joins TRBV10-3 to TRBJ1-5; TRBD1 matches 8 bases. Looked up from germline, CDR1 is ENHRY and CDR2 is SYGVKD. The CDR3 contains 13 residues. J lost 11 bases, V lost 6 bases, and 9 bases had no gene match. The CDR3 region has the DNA TGTGCCATCAGCTCGGACAGGGAAGAGACCCAGCATTTT. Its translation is CAISSDREETQHF.

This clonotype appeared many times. The CDR3 DNA reads TGTGCCAGCAGTGAGGCCCAGGGCGGGACCCAGTACTTC. Translating gives CASSEAQGGTQYF. The chain combines TRBV2 with TRBJ2-5, with a tentative D call TRBD1 (5 bases). Trimming cost V 3 bases and J 7 bases, with 12 bases left between them. CDR1 and CDR2 (germline): SNHLY, FYNNEI. The CDR3 runs to 13 residues.

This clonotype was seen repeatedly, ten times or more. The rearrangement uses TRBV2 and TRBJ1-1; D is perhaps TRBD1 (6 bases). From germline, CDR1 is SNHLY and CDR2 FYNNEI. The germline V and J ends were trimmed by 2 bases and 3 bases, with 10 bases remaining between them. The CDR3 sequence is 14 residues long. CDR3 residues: CASSEYRADTEAFF. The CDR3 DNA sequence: TGTGCCAGCAGTGAATACAGGGCTGACACTGAAGCTTTCTTT.

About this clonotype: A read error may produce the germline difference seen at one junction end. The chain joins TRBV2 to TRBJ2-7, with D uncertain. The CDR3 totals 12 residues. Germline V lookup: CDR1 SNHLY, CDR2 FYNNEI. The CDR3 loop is CASSPGRYGQYF. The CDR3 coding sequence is TGTGCCAGCAGTCCTGGGCGGTACGGGCAGTACTTC.

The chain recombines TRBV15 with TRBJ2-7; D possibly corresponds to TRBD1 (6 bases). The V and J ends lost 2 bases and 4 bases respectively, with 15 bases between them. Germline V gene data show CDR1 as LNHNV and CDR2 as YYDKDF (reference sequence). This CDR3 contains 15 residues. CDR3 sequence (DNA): TGTGCCACCAGCAGACCTCAGGGGACACAGTACGAGCAGTACTTC. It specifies CATSRPQGTQYEQYF.

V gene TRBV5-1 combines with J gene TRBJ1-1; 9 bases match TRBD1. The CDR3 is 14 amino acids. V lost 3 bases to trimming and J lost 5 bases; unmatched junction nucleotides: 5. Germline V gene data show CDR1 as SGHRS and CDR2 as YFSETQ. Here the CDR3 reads CASSSGQGRTEAFF. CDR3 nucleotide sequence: TGCGCCAGCAGCTCTGGACAGGGGAGGACTGAAGCTTTCTTT.

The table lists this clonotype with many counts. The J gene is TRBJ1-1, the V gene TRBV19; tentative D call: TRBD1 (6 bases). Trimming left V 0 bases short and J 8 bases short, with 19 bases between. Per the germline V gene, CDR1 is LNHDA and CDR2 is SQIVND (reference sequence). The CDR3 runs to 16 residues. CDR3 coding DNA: TGTGCCAGTAGTATAGATGGTTCGGCCGGGACACTCGAAGCTTTCTTT. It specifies CASSIDGSAGTLEAFF.

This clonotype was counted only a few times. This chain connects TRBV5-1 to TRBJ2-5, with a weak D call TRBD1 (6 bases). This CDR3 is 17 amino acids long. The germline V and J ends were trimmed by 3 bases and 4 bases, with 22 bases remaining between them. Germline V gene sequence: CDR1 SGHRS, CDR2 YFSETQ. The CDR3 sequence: CASSSPAEKQGSETQYF. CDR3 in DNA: TGCGCCAGCAGCTCCCCCGCAGAAAAACAGGGCTCAGAGACCCAGTACTTC. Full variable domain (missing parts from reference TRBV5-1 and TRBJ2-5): KAGVTQTPRYLIKTRGQQVTLSCSPISGHRSVSWYQQTPGQGLQFLFEYFSETQRNKGNFPGRFSGRQFSNSRSEMNVSTLELGDSALYLCASSSPAEKQGSETQYFGPGTRLLVL.

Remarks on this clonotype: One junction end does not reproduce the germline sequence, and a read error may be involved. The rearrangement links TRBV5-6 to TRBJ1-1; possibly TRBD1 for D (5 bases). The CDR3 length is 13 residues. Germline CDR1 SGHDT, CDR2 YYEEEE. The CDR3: CASSRGLNSEAFF. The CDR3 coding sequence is TGTGCCAGCAGCAGGGGACTGAACTCTGAAGCTTTCTTT.

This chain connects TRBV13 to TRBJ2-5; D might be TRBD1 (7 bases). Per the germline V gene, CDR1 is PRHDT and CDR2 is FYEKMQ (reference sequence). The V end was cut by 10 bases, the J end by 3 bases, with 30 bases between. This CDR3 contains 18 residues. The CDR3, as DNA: TGTGCCATCCCGGAATTAGCGGAGAACACCGGGACAGAAGAGACCCAGTACTTC. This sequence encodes CAIPELAENTGTEETQYF.

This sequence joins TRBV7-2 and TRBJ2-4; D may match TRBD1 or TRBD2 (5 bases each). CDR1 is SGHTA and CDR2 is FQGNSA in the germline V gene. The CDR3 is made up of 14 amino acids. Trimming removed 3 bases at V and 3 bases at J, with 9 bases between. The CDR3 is CASSFSGSKNIQYF. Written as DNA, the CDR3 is TGTGCCAGCAGCTTTTCAGGGAGCAAAAACATTCAGTACTTC.

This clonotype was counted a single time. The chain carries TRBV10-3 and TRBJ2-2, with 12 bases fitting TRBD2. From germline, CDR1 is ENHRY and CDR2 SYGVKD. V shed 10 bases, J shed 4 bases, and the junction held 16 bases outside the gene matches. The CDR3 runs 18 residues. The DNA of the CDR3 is TGTGCCAGCAGCTACCTAGCGGGAGGGCCGACGATCACCGGGGAGCTGTTTTTT. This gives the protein CASSYLAGGPTITGELFF.

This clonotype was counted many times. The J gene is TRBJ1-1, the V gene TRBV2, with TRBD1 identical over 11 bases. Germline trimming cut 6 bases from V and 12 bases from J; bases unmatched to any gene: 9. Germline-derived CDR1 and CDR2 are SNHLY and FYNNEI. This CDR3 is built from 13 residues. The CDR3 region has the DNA TGTGCCAGCAGACGGACAGGGGGCGACGGGACTTTCTTT. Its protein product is CASRRTGGDGTFF.

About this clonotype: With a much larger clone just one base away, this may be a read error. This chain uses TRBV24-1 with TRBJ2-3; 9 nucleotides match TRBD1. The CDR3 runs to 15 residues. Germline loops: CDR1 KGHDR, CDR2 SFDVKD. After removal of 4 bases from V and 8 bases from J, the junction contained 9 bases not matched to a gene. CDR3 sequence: CATSDQGQGIGTQYF. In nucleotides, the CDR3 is TGTGCCACCAGTGACCAGGGACAGGGAATAGGTACGCAGTATTTT.

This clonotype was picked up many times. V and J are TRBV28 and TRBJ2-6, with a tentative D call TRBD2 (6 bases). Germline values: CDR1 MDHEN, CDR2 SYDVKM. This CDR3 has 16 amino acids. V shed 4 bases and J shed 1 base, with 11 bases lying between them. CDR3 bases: TGTGCCAGCAGTTATCGCGGGACGTCTGGGGCCAACGTCCTGACTTTC. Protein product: CASSYRGTSGANVLTF.

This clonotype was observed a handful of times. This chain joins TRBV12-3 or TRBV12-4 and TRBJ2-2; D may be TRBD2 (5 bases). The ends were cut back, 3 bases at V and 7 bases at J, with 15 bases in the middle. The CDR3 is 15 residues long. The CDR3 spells CASSFRTIRGGELFF. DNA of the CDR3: TGTGCCAGCAGTTTTCGTACTATACGGGGCGGGGAGCTGTTTTTT.

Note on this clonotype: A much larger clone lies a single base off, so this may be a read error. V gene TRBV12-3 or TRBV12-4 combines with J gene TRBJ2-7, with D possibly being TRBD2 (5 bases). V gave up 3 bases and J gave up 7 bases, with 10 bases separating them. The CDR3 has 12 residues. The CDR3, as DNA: TGTGCCAGCAGTTTTTACGGCGGGGAGCAGTACTTC. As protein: CASSFYGGEQYF.

The CDR3 coding sequence is TGTGCCAGCAGACAACCCCTCAGCAGGAGGGCCGAATACAATGAGCAGTTCTTC. Translation gives CASRQPLSRRAEYNEQFF. The rearrangement links TRBV2 to TRBJ2-1; a weak D match, TRBD2 (6 bases). The CDR3 spans 18 residues. Germline lookup yields CDR1 SNHLY and CDR2 FYNNEI. With 6 bases removed from V and 4 bases from J, the gap between germline ends came to 25 bases.